The sequence of this T cell receptor beta chain was determined in a study of T cells in Graves' hyperthyroidism and ophthalmopathy. This clonotype was seen ten or more times. The V gene end was trimmed by 7 bases and the J gene end by 9 bases; junction bases not matched to a gene: 12. The CDR3 has 15 residues. Template material for amplifying TCR beta CDR3 regions consisted of RNA transcripts. Carried out on the TCR CDR3, a first-round RT-PCR used the HTBI primer set. TCRdb re-derived calls from the multiplex PCR reads in MiXCR, one entry per CDR3 protein. The sample lists some 360,000 distinct CDR3 sequences, about 14% occurring once.

The source is a woman aged 60 to 75 with Graves' hyperthyroidism. This rearrangement joins TRBV12-3 or TRBV12-4 to TRBJ2-1; TRBD2 matches 10 bases. What was sequenced was blood. CDR3: CASTPGIAGGREQFF. The CDR3 nucleotides read TGTGCCAGCACCCCGGGAATAGCGGGAGGACGTGAGCAGTTCTTC.